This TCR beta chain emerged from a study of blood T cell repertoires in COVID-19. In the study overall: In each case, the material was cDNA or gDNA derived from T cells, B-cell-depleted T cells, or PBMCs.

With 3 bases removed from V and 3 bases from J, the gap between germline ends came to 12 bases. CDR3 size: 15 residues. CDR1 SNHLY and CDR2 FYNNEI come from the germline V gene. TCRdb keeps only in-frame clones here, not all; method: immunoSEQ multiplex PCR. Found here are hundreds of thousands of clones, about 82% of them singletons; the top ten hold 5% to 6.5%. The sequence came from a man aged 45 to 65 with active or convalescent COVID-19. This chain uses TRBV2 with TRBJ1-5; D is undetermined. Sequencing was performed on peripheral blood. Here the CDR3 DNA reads TGTGCCAGCAGTGACGACACCGGTTACAATCAGCCCCAGCATTTT. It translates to CASSDDTGYNQPQHF.